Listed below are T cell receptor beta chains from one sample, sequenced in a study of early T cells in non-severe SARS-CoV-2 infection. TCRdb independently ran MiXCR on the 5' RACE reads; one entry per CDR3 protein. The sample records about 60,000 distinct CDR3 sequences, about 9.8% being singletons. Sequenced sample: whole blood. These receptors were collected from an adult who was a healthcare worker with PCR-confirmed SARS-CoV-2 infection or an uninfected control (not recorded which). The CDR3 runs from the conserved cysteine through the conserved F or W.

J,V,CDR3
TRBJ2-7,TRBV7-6,CASSERTGGYEQYF
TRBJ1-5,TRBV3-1,CASSQQGTGVVQPQHF
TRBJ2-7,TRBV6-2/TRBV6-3,CASRLPDIYEQYF
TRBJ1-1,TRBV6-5,CASSGTGTMNTEAFF
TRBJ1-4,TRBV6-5,CASSSPGQGNEKLFF
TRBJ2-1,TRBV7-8,CASSLEAGGTYNEQFF
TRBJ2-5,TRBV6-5,CASSPVQGTGSWETQYF
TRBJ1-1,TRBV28,CASSLDWQGAFF
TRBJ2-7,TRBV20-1,CSARKQPTYEQYF
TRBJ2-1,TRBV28,CATYPGTSRPNEQFF
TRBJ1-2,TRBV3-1,CASSQARDGYTF
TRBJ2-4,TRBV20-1,CSASPNRGLENIQYF
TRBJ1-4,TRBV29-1,CSALYEKLFF
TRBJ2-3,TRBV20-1,CSAPPGRARTDTQYF
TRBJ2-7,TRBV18,CASSPTYITRDYEQYF
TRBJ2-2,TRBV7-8,CASSLAAGTTGELFF
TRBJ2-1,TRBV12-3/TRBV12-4,CASSLVRGNEQFF
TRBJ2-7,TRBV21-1,CASSKAAVSYEQYF
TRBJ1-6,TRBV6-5,CASSSGDSPLHF
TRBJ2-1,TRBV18,CASSPPGGARLNEQFF
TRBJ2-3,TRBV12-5,CASGSPAGLSTDTQYF
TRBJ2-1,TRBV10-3,CAISEEGGQVNEQFF
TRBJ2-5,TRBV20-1,CSADSGSQETQYF
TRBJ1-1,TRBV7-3,CASSANGENTEAFF
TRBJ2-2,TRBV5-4,CVSSLVRGSTGELFF
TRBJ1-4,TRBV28,CASRQTGDNEKLFF
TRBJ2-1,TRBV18,CASSPPAGSNNEQFF
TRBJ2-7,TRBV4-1,CASSQAVSGQGGSYEQYF
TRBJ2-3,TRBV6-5,CASTPLAGNTDTQYF
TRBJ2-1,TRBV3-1,CASSWGTDNEQFF
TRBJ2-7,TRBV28,CASSKPRGDEQYF
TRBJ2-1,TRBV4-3,CASSQPLGTSGRTEQFF
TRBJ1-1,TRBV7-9,CASSLEATEAFF
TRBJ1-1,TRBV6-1,CASRVTVNTEAFF
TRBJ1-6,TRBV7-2,CASSLIPGAGSPLHF
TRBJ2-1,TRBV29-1,CSVFPPNEQFF
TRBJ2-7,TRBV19,CASTPGGGLPYEQYF
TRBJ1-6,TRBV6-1,CASRDDRVNSPLHF
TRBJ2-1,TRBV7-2,CASSLQGTSGYNEQFF
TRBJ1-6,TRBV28,CASSLLSYNSPLHF
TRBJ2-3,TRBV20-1,CSARTGTGAFFSTDTQYF
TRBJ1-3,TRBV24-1,CATSDPGTGNTIYF
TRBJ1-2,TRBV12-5,CASGLAGGTGDGYTF
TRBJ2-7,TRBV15,CATSRGREMGYEQYF
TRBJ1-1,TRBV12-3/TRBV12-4,CASSPRGFAEAFF
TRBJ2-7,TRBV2,CASRPGTGGYEQYF
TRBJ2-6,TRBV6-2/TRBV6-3,CASSFSGANVLTF
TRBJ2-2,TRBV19,CASSSGLRANTGELFF